Presented here are 5 T cell receptor beta chains from one specimen sequenced in a study of blood T cells in healthy people across ages. Primed by a sample-barcoded 5' primer and a J-beta primer mix, a second PCR proceeded for 7 to 11 cycles. TCRdb passed the 5' RACE reads through MiXCR, listing each CDR3 protein once. The sample has under 1 million distinct CDR3 sequences, around 43% seen once. The sample comprised blood. The receptor source for this set is a man aged 55 to 70 in good health.

In its sample, this clonotype was seen once. The junction and the germline gene differ at one end; a read error may be behind it. V usage is TRBV9 and J usage is TRBJ2-6; D possibly corresponds to TRBD1 (6 bases). The CDR3 loop spans 13 amino acids. Germline CDR1 is SGDLS and CDR2 is YYNGEE. This chain's CDR3 is CASSVSGASVLTF. CDR3 coding DNA: TGTGCCAGCAGCGTCTCAGGGGCCAGCGTCCTGACTTTC.

The chain uses TRBV7-2 and TRBJ1-1; D remains ambiguous. The CDR3 totals 14 residues. The germline V and J ends were trimmed by 5 bases and 1 base, with 11 bases remaining between them. The germline V gene encodes CDR1 SGHTA and CDR2 FQGNSA. The CDR3 here is CASSRSTANTEAFF. The CDR3 coding sequence is TGTGCCAGCAGCCGATCGACCGCGAACACTGAAGCTTTCTTT.

The chain joins TRBV6-1 to TRBJ2-7; no definite D call. Looked up from germline, CDR1 is MNHNS and CDR2 is SASEGT. The V and J ends lost 4 bases and 2 bases respectively, with 12 bases between them. CDR3 length equals 14 residues. CDR3 residues: CASSGRTRPYEQYF. CDR3 DNA sequence: TGTGCCAGCAGTGGTCGTACACGGCCCTACGAGCAGTACTTC.

This clonotype came up many times. V is TRBV28 and J is TRBJ1-1; D gene uncertain. This CDR3 contains 14 residues. V was pared by 11 bases and J by 8 bases, with 24 bases between. Looked up from germline, CDR1 is MDHEN and CDR2 is SYDVKM. DNA of the CDR3: TGTGCCGCGGCGGCGGACCGGGAAGTTGGGGAAGCTTTCTTT. It specifies CAAAADREVGEAFF.

The J gene is TRBJ1-2, the V gene TRBV6-2 or TRBV6-3; D possibly corresponds to TRBD1 (5 bases). Germline CDR1 and CDR2: MNHEY and SVGEGT. This CDR3 has 15 amino acids. Trimming removed 3 bases from V and 5 bases from J, with 16 bases in between. In nucleotides, the CDR3 is TGTGCCAGCAGTTATCCGGGACTTCTCCTTTATGGCTACACCTTC. Translating it yields CASSYPGLLLYGYTF.